Listed below are T cell receptor beta chains from one sample, sequenced in a study of PD-1 blockade in classical Hodgkin lymphoma. Method: immunoSEQ multiplex PCR; TCRdb's copy keeps in-frame clones and lacks some. The table has some 38,000 clones, less than 80% seen once. The sequences come from peripheral blood mononuclear cells (PBMCs), collected at baseline. The receptor source for this set is a human donor with classical Hodgkin lymphoma. CDR3s include the opening cysteine and the closing phenylalanine or tryptophan. The D gene is left open where the match is weak. Size values are once, few and many counts, or a class for expanded clones, and some rows have none.

size	D	J	V	DNA	CDR3
once	NA	TRBJ2-5	TRBV7-8	TGTGCCAGCAGCTTAGGTGACAGGAGCATCCAGGAGACCCAGTACTTC	CASSLGDRSIQETQYF
NA	NA	TRBJ2-7	TRBV6-6	TGTGCCAGCAGCGACGGCCCTTACGAGCAGTACTTC	CASSDGPYEQYF
few	NA	TRBJ1-5	TRBV9	TGTGCCAGCAGCGTAGCTACAGGAGCGGTCAATCAGCCCCAGCATTTT	CASSVATGAVNQPQHF
once	NA	TRBJ2-7	TRBV11-2	TGTGCCAGCAGGCAGGCCCTCTCTGGGGGTTACGAGCAGTACTTC	CASRQALSGGYEQYF
medium-sized	NA	TRBJ2-1	TRBV19	TGTGCCAGTAGTGTGGACTACTACAATGAGCAGTTCTTC	CASSVDYYNEQFF
NA	NA	TRBJ2-1	TRBV5-1	TGCGCCAGCAGCTTGACTAGAACAAAAGATGAGCAGTTCTTC	CASSLTRTKDEQFF
NA	TRBD2	TRBJ2-3	TRBV9	TGTGCCAGCAGCGTAGGGCCCCTTGAACTAGCGGGAGACGGAGATACGCAGTATTTT	CASSVGPLELAGDGDTQYF
NA	NA	TRBJ1-1	TRBV28	TGTGCCAGCATAGGGCAGCCAATGAACACTGAAGCTTTCTTT	CASIGQPMNTEAFF
NA	TRBD2	TRBJ2-3	TRBV7-3	TGTGCCAGCAGCCGGCTAGCGGGAGGGGCGGATACGCAGTATTTT	CASSRLAGGADTQYF
NA	NA	TRBJ2-5	TRBV9	TGTGCCAGCAGCCCGGGACTTACGCAAGAGACCCAGTACTTC	CASSPGLTQETQYF
NA	NA	TRBJ1-3	TRBV18	TGTGCCAGCTCACCACTCACTAACACCCGCTCTGGAAACACCATATATTTT	CASSPLTNTRSGNTIYF